This T cell receptor beta chain appears in the sequencing data of a study of OX40 agonist ivuxolimab in advanced cancers. Across the study: Patients were treated with ivuxolimab, an agonistic anti-OX40 (CD134) antibody. Dose-escalation patients had hepatocellular carcinoma, melanoma, renal cell or head and neck cancer.

The table came from immunoSEQ multiplex PCR; TCRdb's copy has only in-frame clones and leaves some out. The data contain tens of thousands of clones, around nine tenths of them singletons. The V gene's germline CDR1 is SGHTS and CDR2 YDEGEE. The CDR3 has 10 residues. Trimming stripped 6 bases from V and 15 bases from J, with 13 bases between. The chain joins TRBV5-8 to TRBJ2-1; unclear D gene. The clonotype originates from an adult with an advanced solid tumor such as melanoma, head and neck, liver or kidney cancer. The sequences come from CD4+ or CD8+ T cells sorted from blood, collected in a trial of the OX40 agonist ivuxolimab. This CDR3 reads CASNLKYPFF. Written as DNA, the CDR3 is TGTGCCAGCAACCTGAAGTACCCGTTCTTC.